Detailed here is one T cell receptor beta chain. The antigen remains undetermined. The data are from a study of shared clonotypes between healthy human individuals. Study conclusions and caveats: Read depth was anticipated to influence clonotype sharing among donors.

The study drew all its donors from Caucasian adults living in Nashville, Tennessee. Measured with immunoSEQ multiplex PCR; TCRdb has only the in-frame clones, and not every one. This repertoire shows about 480,000 clones, over 75% found once; its top ten account for around 12%. Germline V gene lookup returns CDR1 SGDLS and CDR2 YYNGEE. J was trimmed by 3 bases and V by 4 bases; bases with no gene match: 6. This CDR3 is 15 amino acids long. The material sequenced was PBMCs. The TCR originated in a middle-aged woman in good health. Some clones in this sample may be carry-over from other donors' samples. The J gene is TRBJ2-1, the V gene TRBV9; TRBD1 matches 8 bases. DNA for the CDR3: TGTGCCAGCAGCACCCGACAGGGGCTCTACAATGAGCAGTTCTTC. It codes for CASSTRQGLYNEQFF.